The 17 T cell receptor beta chains in this list originate from one sample, sequenced in a study of type 1 and type 2 diabetes patients. PCR was run on genomic DNA. A primer set of 30 forward and 13 reverse primers amplified the CDR3. One entry per CDR3 protein, called by TCRdb with MiXCR from the multiplex PCR reads. Here the sample spans 280,000 or so distinct CDR3 sequences, 40% to 50% being singletons. The sample consisted of peripheral blood mononuclear cells (PBMCs). The receptors here all came from a man aged 18 to 29 with type 2 diabetes.

This rearrangement joins TRBV30 to TRBJ2-5; 11 bases are shared with TRBD1. The germline V gene has CDR1 GTSNPN and CDR2 SVGIG (reference sequence). V gave up 5 bases and J gave up 5 bases; unmatched junction bases: 7. This CDR3 spans 14 amino acids. CDR3 residues: CAWGSGQGGETQYF. CDR3 DNA: TGTGCCTGGGGGTCGGGACAGGGGGGGGAGACCCAGTACTTC.

V gene TRBV20-1 combines with J gene TRBJ2-7; D uncertain. V was clipped by 2 bases and J by 1 base, with 9 bases between them. Germline CDR1 and CDR2: DFQATT and SNEGSKA (reference sequence). The CDR3 consists of 13 residues. CDR3 bases: TGCAGTGCTAGACCTACCCTTTCCTACGAGCAGTACTTC. Translation: CSARPTLSYEQYF.

As regards this clonotype: At one boundary the junction diverges from the germline segment, which might be a read error. The rearrangement joins TRBV5-1 to TRBJ2-7, with 12 bases that match TRBD1. CDR3 length: 15 residues. Germline CDR1 reads SGHRS; CDR2 reads YFSETQ. CDR3 loop: CASSSWDRGHYEQYF. Written as DNA, the CDR3 is TGTGCCAGCAGCTCGTGGGACAGGGGGCATTACGAGCAGTACTTC.

This clonotype has more than one count but fewer than ten. The genes are TRBV29-1 and TRBJ2-7; tentatively, D is TRBD1 (6 bases). V was trimmed by 4 bases and J by 6 bases, leaving 16 bases between them. The CDR3 totals 13 residues. Germline CDR1 SQVTM, CDR2 ANQGSEA. The CDR3 nucleotides read TGCAGCGTTGCGTTAGGTGGGGGCTCCGAGCAGTACTTC. Amino acid sequence: CSVALGGGSEQYF.

With regard to this clonotype: This may come from a read error, since a much larger clone is one base off. The chain carries TRBV10-1 and TRBJ2-7, with D tentatively TRBD2 (6 bases). CDR1 is WNHNN, CDR2 SYGVQD, per germline (reference sequence). The CDR3 loop spans 15 amino acids. Trimming cost V 5 bases and J 2 bases, with 16 bases left between them. CDR3 protein: CASSPSGGRTYEQYF. In DNA form, the CDR3 reads TGCGCCAGCAGTCCAAGTGGAGGGAGAACCTACGAGCAGTACTTC.

This clonotype showed up just a few times. This sequence joins TRBV10-2 and TRBJ1-5; possibly TRBD1 for D (6 bases). This CDR3 has 15 amino acids. V was pared by 4 bases and J by 1 base, with 11 bases between. Per germline, CDR1 WSHSY and CDR2 SAAADI. The CDR3 protein is CASSGAGVSNQPQHF. CDR3 coding DNA: TGCGCCAGCAGTGGGGCAGGGGTAAGCAATCAGCCCCAGCATTTT.

Turning to this clonotype: Possible read error: a much larger clone is one base away. V is TRBV2 and J is TRBJ2-7; TRBD2 aligns across 9 bases. Per germline, CDR1 SNHLY and CDR2 FYNNEI. This CDR3 has 14 residues. The CDR3 DNA reads as TGTGCCAGCAGTGGAGGGACTAGCATCTACGGGCAGTACTTC. Translation: CASSGGTSIYGQYF.

Comments on this clonotype: At one end the junction does not follow the germline gene, possibly because of a read error. The genes are TRBV10-1 and TRBJ1-5, with 8 nucleotides matching TRBD1. Germline assignment: CDR1 WNHNN and CDR2 SYGVQD (reference sequence). The CDR3 has 15 residues. The CDR3 reads CASSVDRAIHQPQHF. The CDR3 nucleotides are TGTGCCAGCAGCGTGGACAGGGCAATTCATCAGCCCCAGCATTTT.

The V call is TRBV5-1, the J call TRBJ2-7, with 9 bases identical to TRBD2. This CDR3 region has 19 residues. With V trimmed by 0 bases and J by 4 bases, 17 bases remained unmatched. The germline V gene encodes CDR1 SGHRS and CDR2 YFSETQ. CDR3: CASSLADSLAGSVVYEQYF. CDR3 bases: TGCGCCAGCAGCTTGGCGGATTCTCTAGCGGGAAGTGTAGTTTACGAGCAGTACTTC.

This chain uses TRBV19 with TRBJ2-3; D gene ambiguous. The CDR3 is made up of 14 amino acids. Trimming shortened V by 3 bases and J by 0 bases, and 7 bases separated the two germline ends. Germline-derived CDR1 and CDR2 are LNHDA and SQIVND (reference sequence). CDR3 sequence (DNA): TGTGCCAGTAGTATCCAGAGTAGCACAGATACGCAGTATTTT. It specifies CASSIQSSTDTQYF.

The chain carries TRBV19 and TRBJ1-5; D not certain. Trimming removed 6 bases from V and 3 bases from J, with 18 bases in between. Germline-derived CDR1 and CDR2 are LNHDA and SQIVND (reference sequence). The CDR3 covers 16 residues. The CDR3 nucleotides are TGTGCCAGTAGCCTCCGAGGGCTATCAGACAATCAGCCCCAGCATTTT. It translates to CASSLRGLSDNQPQHF.

In this sample, this clonotype turned up a few times. The chain links TRBV19 to TRBJ2-5, with D hard to call. V lost 1 base, J lost 4 bases, and 13 bases lay in between. Germline V gene lookup returns CDR1 LNHDA and CDR2 SQIVND (reference sequence). This CDR3 spans 15 amino acids. The CDR3 nucleotides read TGTGCCAGTAGTATAGTGGGCACAGAGAGAGAGACCCAGTACTTC. The encoded protein is CASSIVGTERETQYF.

This clonotype has more than one count but fewer than ten. The gene calls are TRBV7-2 and TRBJ2-1, with D maybe TRBD2 (5 bases). With 8 bases removed from V and 0 bases from J, the gap between germline ends came to 17 bases. The CDR3 loop spans 16 amino acids. From germline, CDR1 is SGHTA and CDR2 FQGNSA. The DNA for the CDR3 is TGTGCCAGCGGTAACCCAGCTGGGAGCTCCTACAATGAGCAGTTCTTC. It yields the protein CASGNPAGSSYNEQFF.

This clonotype appeared many times. The DNA of the CDR3 is TGTGCCAGCAGGGCGGGAAGGGGCGGAGATACGCAGTATTTT. This codes for CASRAGRGGDTQYF. This rearrangement joins TRBV2 to TRBJ2-3; possibly TRBD2 for D (6 bases). The CDR3 runs to 14 residues. The germline V gene has CDR1 SNHLY and CDR2 FYNNEI. Deletions cut 6 bases from V and 5 bases from J, with 15 bases between.

This clonotype came up a few times. The V gene is TRBV24-1, the J gene TRBJ2-5; 13 bases fit TRBD2. V lost 7 bases to trimming and J lost 5 bases; unmatched junction nucleotides: 6. Germline loops: CDR1 KGHDR, CDR2 SFDVKD. This CDR3 has 15 residues. The CDR3 loop is CATSRLAGGPETQYF. The CDR3 DNA is TGTGCCACCAGCCGACTAGCGGGAGGTCCGGAGACCCAGTACTTC.

This clonotype has only a few counts. The V call is TRBV29-1, the J call TRBJ2-2; D may correspond to TRBD1 or TRBD2 (5 bases each). With 6 bases removed from V and 1 base from J, the gap between germline ends came to 12 bases. Per germline, CDR1 SQVTM and CDR2 ANQGSEA. The CDR3 contains 14 residues. CDR3 in amino acids: CSVWGGLNTGELFF. In DNA, the CDR3 is TGCAGCGTGTGGGGCGGGCTGAACACCGGGGAGCTGTTTTTT.

This clonotype is a singleton in its sample. V and J are TRBV29-1 and TRBJ2-3; a weak D match, TRBD2 (5 bases). Trimming removed 5 bases at V and 4 bases at J, with 10 bases between. The CDR3 totals 12 residues. In germline, CDR1 is SQVTM, CDR2 ANQGSEA. Here the CDR3 reads CSVPLGADTQYF. CDR3 in DNA: TGCAGCGTTCCACTAGGAGCAGATACGCAGTATTTT.